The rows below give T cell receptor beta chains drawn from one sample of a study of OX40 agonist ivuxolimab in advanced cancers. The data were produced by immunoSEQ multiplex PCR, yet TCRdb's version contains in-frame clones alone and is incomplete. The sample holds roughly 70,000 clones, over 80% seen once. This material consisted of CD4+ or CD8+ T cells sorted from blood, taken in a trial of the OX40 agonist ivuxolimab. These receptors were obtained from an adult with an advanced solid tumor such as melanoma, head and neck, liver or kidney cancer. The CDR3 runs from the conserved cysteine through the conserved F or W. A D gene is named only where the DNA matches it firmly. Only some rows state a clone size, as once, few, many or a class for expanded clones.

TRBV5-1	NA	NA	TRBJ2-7	CASKLLSGASYEQYF	TGCGCCAGCAAACTATTATCGGGAGCATCCTACGAGCAGTACTTC
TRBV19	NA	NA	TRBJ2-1	CASSIQRLSSYNEQFF	TGTGCCAGTAGTATACAGCGGTTAAGCTCCTACAATGAGCAGTTCTTC
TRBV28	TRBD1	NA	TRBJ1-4	CATRGDSTNEKLFF	TGTGCCACCAGGGGGGATTCAACTAATGAAAAACTGTTTTTT
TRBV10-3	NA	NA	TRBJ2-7	CAISEGQYNEQYF	TGTGCCATCAGTGAGGGACAGTATAACGAGCAGTACTTC
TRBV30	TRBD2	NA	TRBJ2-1	CAWSVASGRSYNEQFF	TGTGCCTGGAGTGTTGCCAGCGGGAGGTCCTACAATGAGCAGTTCTTC
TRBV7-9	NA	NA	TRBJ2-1	CASSWPGRTDNEQFF	TGTGCCAGCAGCTGGCCGGGACGGACGGACAATGAGCAGTTCTTC
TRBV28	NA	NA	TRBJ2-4	CASSWSRSQNIQYF	TGTGCCAGCAGCTGGAGCCGGAGCCAAAACATTCAGTACTTC
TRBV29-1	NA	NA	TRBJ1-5	CSVRGQPNQPQHF	TGCAGCGTTCGTGGACAACCAAATCAGCCCCAGCATTTT
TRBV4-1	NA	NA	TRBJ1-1	CASSGPLKGTEAFF	TGCGCCAGCAGCGGTCCCTTGAAGGGGACTGAAGCTTTCTTT
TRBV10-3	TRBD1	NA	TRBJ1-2	CAISELNPTGGEGRGYTF	TGTGCCATCAGTGAGCTTAACCCGACAGGGGGGGAGGGGAGAGGCTACACCTTC
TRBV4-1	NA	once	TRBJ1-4	CASSHGGGRTGEKLFF	TGCGCCAGCAGCCATGGCGGGGGACGTACAGGTGAAAAACTGTTTTTT
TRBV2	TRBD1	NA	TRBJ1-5	CASTPDRGVYSNQPQHF	TGTGCCAGCACCCCCGACAGGGGGGTTTATAGCAATCAGCCCCAGCATTTT
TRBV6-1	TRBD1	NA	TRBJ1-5	CASSQQGRGNQPQHF	TGTGCCAGCAGTCAACAGGGGCGAGGCAATCAGCCCCAGCATTTT
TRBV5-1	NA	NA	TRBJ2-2	CASSWTANTGELFF	TGCGCCAGCAGCTGGACAGCCAACACCGGGGAGCTGTTTTTT
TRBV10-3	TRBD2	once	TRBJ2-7	CAISEFRASGRYEQYF	TGTGCCATCAGTGAGTTTAGGGCTAGCGGGCGCTACGAGCAGTACTTC
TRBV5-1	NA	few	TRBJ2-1	CASSLVRGGLGNEQFF	TGCGCCAGCAGCTTGGTTCGAGGGGGACTTGGGAATGAGCAGTTCTTC
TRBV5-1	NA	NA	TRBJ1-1	CASSPGLVNTEAFF	TGCGCCAGCAGCCCGGGTTTGGTGAACACTGAAGCTTTCTTT
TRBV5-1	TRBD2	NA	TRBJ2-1	CASSLDGSGGYDEQFF	TGCGCCAGCAGCTTGGATGGTAGCGGGGGTTATGATGAGCAGTTCTTC
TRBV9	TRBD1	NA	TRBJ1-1	CASSVGQPSGGTEAFF	TGTGCCAGCAGCGTAGGACAACCCTCAGGGGGGACTGAAGCTTTCTTT
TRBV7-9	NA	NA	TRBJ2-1	CASSASAGISYNEQFF	TGTGCCAGCAGCGCCTCAGCCGGGATCTCCTACAATGAGCAGTTCTTC
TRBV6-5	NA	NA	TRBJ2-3	CASSYGAADTQYF	TGTGCCAGCAGTTACGGGGCAGCAGATACGCAGTATTTT
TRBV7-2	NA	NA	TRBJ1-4	CASSPPGQWNEKLFF	TGTGCCAGCAGCCCCCCTGGACAGTGGAATGAAAAACTGTTTTTT
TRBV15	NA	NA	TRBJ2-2	CATSRDSRKGGELFF	TGTGCCACCAGCAGAGATTCTCGGAAGGGCGGGGAGCTGTTTTTT
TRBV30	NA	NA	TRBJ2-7	CAWNYYSAYEQYF	TGTGCCTGGAACTATTACAGTGCCTACGAGCAGTACTTC
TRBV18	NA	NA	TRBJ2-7	CASSSGGFEYEQYF	TGTGCCAGCTCGTCAGGGGGGTTTGAGTACGAGCAGTACTTC